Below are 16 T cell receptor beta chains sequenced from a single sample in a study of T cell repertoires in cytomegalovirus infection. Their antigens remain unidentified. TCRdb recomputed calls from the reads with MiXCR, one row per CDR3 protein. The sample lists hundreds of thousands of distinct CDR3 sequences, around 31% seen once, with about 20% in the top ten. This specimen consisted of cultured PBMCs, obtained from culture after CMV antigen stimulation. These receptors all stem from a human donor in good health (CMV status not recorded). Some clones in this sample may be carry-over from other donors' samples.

CDR3 coding DNA: TGTGCCAGCAGCCCACTCCCGGGGGGAGGGCCCAACGAGCAGTACTTC. Its translation is CASSPLPGGGPNEQYF. The chain joins TRBV7-9 to TRBJ2-7; 7 positions agree with TRBD2. The germline CDR1 and CDR2 sequences are SEHNR and FQNEAQ (reference sequence). With 5 bases clipped from V and 5 bases from J, the junction kept 15 bases outside the gene matches. This CDR3 is built from 16 residues.

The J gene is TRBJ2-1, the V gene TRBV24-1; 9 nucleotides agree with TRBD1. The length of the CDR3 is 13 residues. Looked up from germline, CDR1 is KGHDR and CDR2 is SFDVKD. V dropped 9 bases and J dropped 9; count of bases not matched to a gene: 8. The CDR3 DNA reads TGTGCCACCCAAGAACAGGGGGCGGGTGAGCAGTTCTTC. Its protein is CATQEQGAGEQFF.

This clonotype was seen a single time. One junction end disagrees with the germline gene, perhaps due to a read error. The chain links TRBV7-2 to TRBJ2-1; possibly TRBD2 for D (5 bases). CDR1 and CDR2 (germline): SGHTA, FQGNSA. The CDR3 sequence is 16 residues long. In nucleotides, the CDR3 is TGTGCCAGCAGCATAACTAGAGGGAGCTCCTACAATGTGCAGTTCTTC. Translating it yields CASSITRGSSYNVQFF.

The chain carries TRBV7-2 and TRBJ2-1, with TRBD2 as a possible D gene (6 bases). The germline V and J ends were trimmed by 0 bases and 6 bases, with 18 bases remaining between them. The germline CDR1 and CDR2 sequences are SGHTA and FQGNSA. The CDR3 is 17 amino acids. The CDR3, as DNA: TGTGCCAGCAGCTTAGCGAGGGCGGGATTACGGGCCAATGAGCAGTTCTTC. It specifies CASSLARAGLRANEQFF.

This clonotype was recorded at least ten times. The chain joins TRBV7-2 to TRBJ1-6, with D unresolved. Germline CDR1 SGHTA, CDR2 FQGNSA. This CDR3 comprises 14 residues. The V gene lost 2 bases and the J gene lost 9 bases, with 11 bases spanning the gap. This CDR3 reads CASSLKTKGSPLHF. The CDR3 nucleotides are TGTGCCAGCAGCTTAAAAACCAAAGGTTCACCCCTCCACTTT. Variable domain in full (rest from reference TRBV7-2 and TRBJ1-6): GAGVSQSPSNKVTEKGKDVELRCDPISGHTALYWYRQSLGQGLEFLIYFQGNSAPDKSGLPSDRFSAERTGGSVSTLTIQRTQQEDSAVYLCASSLKTKGSPLHFGNGTRLTVT.

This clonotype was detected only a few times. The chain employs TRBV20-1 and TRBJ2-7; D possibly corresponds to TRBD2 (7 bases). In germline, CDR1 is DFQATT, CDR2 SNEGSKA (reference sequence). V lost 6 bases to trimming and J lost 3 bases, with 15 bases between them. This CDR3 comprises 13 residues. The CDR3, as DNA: TGCAGTGCGGGGGCGCGGGGGTACTACGAGCAGTACTTC. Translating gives CSAGARGYYEQYF.

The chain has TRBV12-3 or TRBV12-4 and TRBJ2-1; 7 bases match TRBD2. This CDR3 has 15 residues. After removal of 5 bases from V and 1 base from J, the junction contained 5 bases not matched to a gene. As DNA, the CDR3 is TGTGCCAGCAGTGAAAGAGCGGGGTCCTACAATGAGCAGTTCTTC. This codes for CASSERAGSYNEQFF.

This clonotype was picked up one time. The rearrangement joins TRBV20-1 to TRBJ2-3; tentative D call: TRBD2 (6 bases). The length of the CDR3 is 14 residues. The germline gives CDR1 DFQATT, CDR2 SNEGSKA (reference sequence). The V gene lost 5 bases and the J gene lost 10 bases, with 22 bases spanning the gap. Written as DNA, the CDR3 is TGCAGTGCTGAACTACCTAGCGCAACGGAGGCGCAGTATTTT. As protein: CSAELPSATEAQYF.

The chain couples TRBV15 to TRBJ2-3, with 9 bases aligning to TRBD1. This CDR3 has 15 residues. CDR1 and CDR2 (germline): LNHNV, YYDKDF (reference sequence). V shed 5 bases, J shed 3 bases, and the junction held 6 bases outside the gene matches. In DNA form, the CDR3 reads TGTGCCACCAGCTACGACAGGGGGAGGACAGATACGCAGTATTTT. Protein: CATSYDRGRTDTQYF.

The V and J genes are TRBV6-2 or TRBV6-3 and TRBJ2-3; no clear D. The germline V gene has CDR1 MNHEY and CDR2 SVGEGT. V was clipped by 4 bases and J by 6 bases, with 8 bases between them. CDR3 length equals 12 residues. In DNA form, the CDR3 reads TGTGCCAGCAGTTGGGGAAAGGATACGCAGTATTTT. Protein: CASSWGKDTQYF.

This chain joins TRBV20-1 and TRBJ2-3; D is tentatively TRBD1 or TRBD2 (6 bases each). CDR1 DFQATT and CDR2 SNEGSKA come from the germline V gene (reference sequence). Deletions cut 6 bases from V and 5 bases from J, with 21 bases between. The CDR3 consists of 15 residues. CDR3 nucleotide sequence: TGCAGTGCAATTACAGAGTGGGGGGCGGGAGATACGCAGTATTTT. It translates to CSAITEWGAGDTQYF.

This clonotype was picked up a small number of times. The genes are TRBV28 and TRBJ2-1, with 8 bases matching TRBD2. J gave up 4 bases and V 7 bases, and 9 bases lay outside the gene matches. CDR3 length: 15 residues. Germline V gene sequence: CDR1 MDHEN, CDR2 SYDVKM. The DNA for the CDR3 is TGTGCCAGCAAAACCCTCGGGGGGGTTTACAATGAGCAGTTCTTC. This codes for CASKTLGGVYNEQFF.

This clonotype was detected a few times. The CDR3 DNA reads as TGCGCCAGCAGCTCGAACCCCGCCGAGCAGTTCTTC. This translates into CASSSNPAEQFF. The rearrangement uses TRBV5-1 and TRBJ2-1; D is unclear. V lost 3 bases to trimming and J lost 10 bases, with 11 bases between them. The CDR3 runs to 12 residues. Germline loops: CDR1 SGHRS, CDR2 YFSETQ.

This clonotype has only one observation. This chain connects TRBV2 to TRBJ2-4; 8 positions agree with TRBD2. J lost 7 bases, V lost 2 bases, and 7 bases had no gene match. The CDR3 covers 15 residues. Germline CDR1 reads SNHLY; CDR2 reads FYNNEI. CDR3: CASSERRGLENIQYF. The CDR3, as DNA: TGTGCCAGCAGTGAAAGGCGGGGACTAGAGAACATTCAGTACTTC.

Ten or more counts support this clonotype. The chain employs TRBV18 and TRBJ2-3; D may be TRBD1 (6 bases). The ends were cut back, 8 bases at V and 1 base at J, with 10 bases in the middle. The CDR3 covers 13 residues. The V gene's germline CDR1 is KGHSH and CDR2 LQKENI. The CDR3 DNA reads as TGTGCCAGCAGCCCAGGGGGCACAGATACGCAGTATTTT. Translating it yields CASSPGGTDTQYF.

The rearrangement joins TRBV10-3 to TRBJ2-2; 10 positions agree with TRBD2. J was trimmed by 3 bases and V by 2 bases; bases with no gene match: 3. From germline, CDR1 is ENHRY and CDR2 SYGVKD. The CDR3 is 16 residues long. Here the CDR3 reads CAISEGTSAYTGELFF. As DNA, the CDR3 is TGTGCCATCAGTGAGGGGACTAGCGCTTACACCGGGGAGCTGTTTTTT.